This T cell receptor beta chain was found in a study of OX40 agonist ivuxolimab in advanced cancers. Background on the study: Every 2 weeks, patients got intravenous ivuxolimab at one of six dose levels (0.01-10 mg/kg). Patients in dose escalation had liver, melanoma, kidney or head and neck cancers.

CDR1 and CDR2 (germline): SGHNT, YENEEA. There are 13 residues in the CDR3. With 5 bases removed from V and 8 bases from J, the gap between germline ends came to 15 bases. Study outcomes and limitations: Some patients without response likewise showed low normalized clonal expansion. Patients who responded partially at 0.1-3.0 mg/kg showed clonal expansion ranking among the lowest.

This clone came up once. The target antigen is unknown. Profiled with immunoSEQ multiplex PCR; TCRdb holds only in-frame clones, not every one. The sample has 100,000 or so clones, about 85% seen once. The clonotype originates from an adult with an advanced solid tumor such as melanoma, head and neck, liver or kidney cancer. This specimen was CD4+ or CD8+ T cells sorted from blood, taken in a trial of the OX40 agonist ivuxolimab. The V gene is TRBV11-3, the J gene TRBJ1-2, with D perhaps TRBD1 (5 bases). The CDR3 protein is CASSLGLGGGYTF. Here the CDR3 DNA reads TGTGCCAGCAGCCTCGGGCTCGGGGGAGGCTACACCTTC.